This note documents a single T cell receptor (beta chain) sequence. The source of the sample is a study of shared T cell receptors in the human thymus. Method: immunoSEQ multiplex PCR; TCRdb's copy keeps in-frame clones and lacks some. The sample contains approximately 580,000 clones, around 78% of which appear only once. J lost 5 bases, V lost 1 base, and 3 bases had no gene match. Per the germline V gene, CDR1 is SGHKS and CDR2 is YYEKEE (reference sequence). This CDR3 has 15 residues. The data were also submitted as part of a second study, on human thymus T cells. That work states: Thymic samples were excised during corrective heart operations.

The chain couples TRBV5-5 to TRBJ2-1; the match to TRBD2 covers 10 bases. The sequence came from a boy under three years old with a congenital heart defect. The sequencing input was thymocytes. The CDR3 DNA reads TGTGCCAGCAGCTTGTCCCTAGCGGGGGACAATGAGCAGTTCTTC. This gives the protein CASSLSLAGDNEQFF.